These 30 T cell receptor beta chains came from one sample sequenced in a study of spatial heterogeneity in lung cancer. MiXCR, run by TCRdb on the 5' RACE reads, gives a single entry per CDR3 protein. The profile shows tens of thousands of distinct CDR3 sequences, about 7% of them singletons. The time point was: sample taken at primary tumor resection. The sequenced sample was PBMCs, obtained at surgery. All receptors derive from a female donor with early-stage non-small cell lung cancer.

The sample holds a few counts of this clonotype. The gene calls are TRBV10-3 and TRBJ1-3; D uncertain. Germline CDR1 reads ENHRY; CDR2 reads SYGVKD. The CDR3 loop spans 15 amino acids. The V end lost 2 bases, the J end lost 3 bases, and 11 bases lay between the germline ends. This chain's CDR3 is CAISESLGSGNTIYF. The CDR3 DNA reads TGTGCCATCAGTGAGAGCTTGGGAAGTGGAAACACCATATATTTT.

The J gene is TRBJ1-2, the V gene TRBV7-9; D unclear. Germline CDR1 is SEHNR and CDR2 is FQNEAQ (reference sequence). The CDR3 is 12 amino acids. The V end was cut by 1 base, the J end by 7 bases, with 7 bases between. The CDR3 reads CASSLDGSGYTF. CDR3 bases: TGTGCCAGCAGCTTAGACGGATCTGGCTACACCTTC.

This clonotype showed up many times. This rearrangement joins TRBV7-2 to TRBJ2-7, with TRBD2 matching 8 bases. V was pared by 5 bases and J by 2 bases, with 8 bases of the junction left unmatched. The germline CDR1 and CDR2 sequences are SGHTA and FQGNSA. The CDR3 loop spans 15 amino acids. CDR3 in DNA: TGTGCCAGCAGCCTACACAGCGGGGGCACCTACGAGCAGTACTTC. Translating it yields CASSLHSGGTYEQYF.

This clonotype showed up just once. The chain employs TRBV30 and TRBJ2-7; no clear D gene. Germline CDR1 is GTSNPN and CDR2 is SVGIG (reference sequence). Trimming removed 6 bases at V and 3 bases at J, with 15 bases between. This CDR3 is built from 13 residues. The CDR3 DNA reads TGTGCCTGTGTCCCGAGGACGAACTACGAGCAGTACTTC. Residues: CACVPRTNYEQYF.

This clonotype was observed many times. This CDR3 reads CSAKQIDYGYTF. Written as DNA, the CDR3 is TGCAGTGCTAAACAGATCGACTATGGCTACACCTTC. This sequence joins TRBV20-1 and TRBJ1-2; D uncertain. CDR3 length: 12 residues. V was clipped by 4 bases and J by 3 bases, with 9 bases between them. Germline loops: CDR1 DFQATT, CDR2 SNEGSKA (reference sequence).

This clonotype was seen ten or more times. The chain is built from TRBV7-9 and TRBJ1-1; D is unresolved. The V gene lost 3 bases and the J gene lost 0 bases, with 8 bases spanning the gap. CDR1 and CDR2 (germline): SEHNR, FQNEAQ (reference sequence). CDR3 length: 14 residues. As DNA, the CDR3 is TGTGCCAGCAGCTTGGGCCTCCTGAACACTGAAGCTTTCTTT. Its protein is CASSLGLLNTEAFF. Full variable domain (remainder filled in from reference TRBV7-9 and TRBJ1-1): DTGVSQNPRHKITKRGQNVTFRCDPISEHNRLYWYRQTLGQGPEFLTYFQNEAQLEKSRLLSDRFSAERPKGSFSTLEIQRTEQGDSAMYLCASSLGLLNTEAFFGQGTRLTVV.

The sample holds a few counts of this clonotype. This chain uses TRBV4-3 with TRBJ2-7; D may be TRBD2 (6 bases). CDR1 and CDR2 from the germline V gene are LGHNA and YSLEER. The CDR3 is 15 amino acids. The V gene lost 4 bases and the J gene lost 0 bases, with 13 bases spanning the gap. This CDR3 reads CASSPRLGLSYEQYF. The CDR3 DNA reads as TGCGCCAGCAGCCCAAGACTAGGACTCTCCTACGAGCAGTACTTC.

This clonotype appeared many times. V usage is TRBV4-1 and J usage is TRBJ1-2; no clear D gene. The CDR3 spans 17 residues. The V gene's germline CDR1 is MGHRA and CDR2 YSYEKL. Trimming cost V 0 bases and J 1 base, with 15 bases left between them. As DNA, the CDR3 is TGCGCCAGCAGCCAAGACGCCTACAGCATCGTTAACTATGGCTACACCTTC. It is translated as CASSQDAYSIVNYGYTF.

Turning to this clonotype: This may be a read error, as it is one base from a much larger clone. This chain joins TRBV29-1 and TRBJ1-4, with 12 bases fitting TRBD1. V lost 6 bases and J lost 9; bases outside the gene matches: 11. Germline CDR1 reads SQVTM; CDR2 reads ANQGSEA. The CDR3 contains 15 residues. In DNA form, the CDR3 reads TGCAGCGTCGCCGGGACAGGGGGCGTCAATAAAAAACTGTTTTTT. As protein: CSVAGTGGVNKKLFF.

This clonotype was counted ten times or more. The chain joins TRBV10-3 to TRBJ2-1; D is unclear. Germline V gene data show CDR1 as ENHRY and CDR2 as SYGVKD. This CDR3 region has 17 residues. Trimming took 2 bases from V and 0 from J, leaving 14 bases between them. CDR3 DNA sequence: TGTGCCATCAGTGAGCTCATAGGCGAGAGCTCCTACAATGAGCAGTTCTTC. Residues: CAISELIGESSYNEQFF.

This clonotype was seen ten or more times. The chain carries TRBV29-1 and TRBJ1-1, with 8 positions matching TRBD1. Germline CDR1 is SQVTM and CDR2 is ANQGSEA. CDR3 size: 12 residues. V lost 7 bases and J lost 3; bases outside the gene matches: 4. CDR3 in amino acids: CSAGQGDTEAFF. CDR3 sequence (DNA): TGCAGCGCCGGACAGGGAGACACTGAAGCTTTCTTT.

This clonotype came up a few times. This chain joins TRBV28 and TRBJ1-1; 11 nucleotides line up with TRBD1. The CDR3 is made up of 14 amino acids. Trimming cost V 7 bases and J 3 bases; bases outside gene matches: 4. Germline CDR1 and CDR2: MDHEN and SYDVKM. The chain's CDR3 is CASKPGQGDTEAFF. The CDR3 DNA reads as TGTGCCAGCAAGCCGGGACAGGGGGACACTGAAGCTTTCTTT. The entire variable domain, with the rest obtained from reference TRBV28 and TRBJ1-1, is as follows: DVKVTQSSRYLVKRTGEKVFLECVQDMDHENMFWYRQDPGLGLRLIYFSYDVKMKEKGDIPEGYSVSREKKERFSLILESASTNQTSMYLCASKPGQGDTEAFFGQGTRLTVV.

This clonotype showed up many times. The chain links TRBV6-1 to TRBJ2-4; D uncertain. This CDR3 region has 14 residues. Trimming took off 6 bases at V and 7 bases at J, with 16 bases between the two ends. Germline V gene data show CDR1 as MNHNS and CDR2 as SASEGT. Here the CDR3 DNA reads TGTGCCAGCAGGGGTACTTTTGGTTGGAACATTCAGTACTTC. The encoded protein is CASRGTFGWNIQYF.

This clonotype was seen only a few times. This chain links TRBV13 with TRBJ1-1; D ambiguous. This CDR3 contains 14 residues. The V gene lost 2 bases and the J gene lost 1 base, with 8 bases spanning the gap. Germline CDR1 and CDR2: PRHDT and FYEKMQ (reference sequence). The CDR3 DNA reads as TGTGCCAGCAGCTTAATGGTCAAGAACACTGAAGCTTTCTTT. It is translated as CASSLMVKNTEAFF.

Many counts were recorded for this clonotype. The chain couples TRBV5-1 to TRBJ2-3; maybe TRBD2 (5 bases). The length of the CDR3 is 15 residues. CDR1 SGHRS and CDR2 YFSETQ come from the germline V gene. The V end lost 4 bases, the J end lost 5 bases, and 17 bases lay between the germline ends. CDR3 nucleotides: TGCGCCAGCAGCCCTCCTTCCGGGGATGGAGATACGCAGTATTTT. Protein product: CASSPPSGDGDTQYF. Variable domain in full (rest from reference TRBV5-1 and TRBJ2-3): KAGVTQTPRYLIKTRGQQVTLSCSPISGHRSVSWYQQTPGQGLQFLFEYFSETQRNKGNFPGRFSGRQFSNSRSEMNVSTLELGDSALYLCASSPPSGDGDTQYFGPGTRLTVL.

The V call is TRBV6-2 or TRBV6-3, the J call TRBJ2-7; D gene ambiguous. There are 14 residues in the CDR3. The germline V gene encodes CDR1 MNHEY and CDR2 SVGEGT. Trimming removed 2 bases at V and 2 bases at J, with 10 bases between. The CDR3 DNA follows: TGTGCCAGCAGTTACACCTCACCGGCCTACGAGCAGTACTTC. It codes for CASSYTSPAYEQYF.

The chain links TRBV7-9 to TRBJ2-5; the match to TRBD2 covers 10 bases. Per the germline V gene, CDR1 is SEHNR and CDR2 is FQNEAQ (reference sequence). This CDR3 region has 17 residues. J lost 3 bases, V lost 1 base, and 8 bases had no gene match. The CDR3 DNA reads as TGTGCCAGCAGCTTAGTCTTTGGGCTAGCGGGGGAAGAGACCCAGTACTTC. This codes for CASSLVFGLAGEETQYF. The complete variable domain, with remaining parts taken from reference TRBV7-9 and TRBJ2-5, reads DTGVSQNPRHKITKRGQNVTFRCDPISEHNRLYWYRQTLGQGPEFLTYFQNEAQLEKSRLLSDRFSAERPKGSFSTLEIQRTEQGDSAMYLCASSLVFGLAGEETQYFGPGTRLLVL.

The chain employs TRBV27 and TRBJ2-1, with 9 bases that match TRBD1. Unmatched junction bases numbered 3, after V lost 10 bases and J lost 2 bases. CDR3 size: 13 residues. Germline V gene lookup returns CDR1 MNHEY and CDR2 SMNVEV (reference sequence). The CDR3 sequence: CATRQGAYNEQFF. In DNA, the CDR3 is TGTGCCACCAGACAGGGGGCCTACAATGAGCAGTTCTTC.

This clonotype appeared a few times. V gene TRBV18 combines with J gene TRBJ1-1; D might be TRBD1 (5 bases). Looked up from germline, CDR1 is KGHSH and CDR2 is LQKENI. Trimming stripped 3 bases from V and 1 base from J, with 24 bases between. This CDR3 spans 19 amino acids. CDR3 in amino acids: CASSPRGSLGSGSNTEAFF. DNA for the CDR3: TGTGCCAGCTCACCCCGGGGGTCGCTCGGTTCGGGGTCGAACACTGAAGCTTTCTTT.

The table lists this clonotype with a few counts. In DNA, the CDR3 is TGTGCCAGCAGCCCACAGGTCCAAACTGAAGCTTTCTTT. Translation: CASSPQVQTEAFF. The chain is built from TRBV16 and TRBJ1-1; a weak D match, TRBD1 (5 bases). Germline-derived CDR1 and CDR2 are KGHSY and FQNENV. The CDR3 has 13 residues. The V end lost 4 bases, the J end lost 5 bases, and 11 bases lay between the germline ends.

The chain carries TRBV20-1 and TRBJ2-1; 12 positions match TRBD2. The V gene end was trimmed by 2 bases and the J gene end by 10 bases; junction bases not matched to a gene: 9. There are 15 residues in the CDR3. Germline CDR1 and CDR2: DFQATT and SNEGSKA (reference sequence). CDR3 amino acids: CSARNPSGGASEQFF. CDR3 sequence (DNA): TGCAGTGCTAGAAATCCTAGCGGGGGGGCGAGCGAGCAGTTCTTC.

This clonotype was recorded many times. The chain recombines TRBV5-5 with TRBJ2-5, with D perhaps matching TRBD1 or TRBD2 (6 bases each). From germline, CDR1 is SGHKS and CDR2 YYEKEE (reference sequence). V was shortened by 0 bases and J by 3 bases, with 18 bases between the two germline ends. The CDR3 sequence is 17 residues long. DNA of the CDR3: TGTGCCAGCAGCTTGGCCATTACGGGGGCCTTAAAAGAGACCCAGTACTTC. This codes for CASSLAITGALKETQYF.

This clonotype appeared many times. V is TRBV5-1 and J is TRBJ2-5, with TRBD1 as a possible D gene (6 bases). The CDR3 extends over 18 amino acids. Per germline, CDR1 SGHRS and CDR2 YFSETQ. The germline V and J ends were trimmed by 1 base and 2 bases, with 21 bases remaining between them. CDR3 in amino acids: CASSLFGTHALTQETQYF. Here the CDR3 DNA reads TGCGCCAGCAGCTTGTTCGGGACACACGCCTTGACGCAAGAGACCCAGTACTTC. Complete variable domain (other parts from reference TRBV5-1 and TRBJ2-5): KAGVTQTPRYLIKTRGQQVTLSCSPISGHRSVSWYQQTPGQGLQFLFEYFSETQRNKGNFPGRFSGRQFSNSRSEMNVSTLELGDSALYLCASSLFGTHALTQETQYFGPGTRLLVL.

The rearrangement joins TRBV20-1 to TRBJ1-2, with D hard to call. The germline V and J ends were trimmed by 0 bases and 2 bases, with 16 bases remaining between them. CDR1 and CDR2 (germline): DFQATT, SNEGSKA (reference sequence). The CDR3 runs 16 residues. CDR3 sequence: CSARDSKAARNYGYTF. CDR3 DNA sequence: TGCAGTGCTAGAGATTCTAAGGCAGCTAGGAACTATGGCTACACCTTC.

This clonotype came up many times. The chain recombines TRBV9 with TRBJ2-7, with D tentatively TRBD1 (6 bases). This CDR3 is 13 amino acids long. V lost 4 bases to trimming and J lost 5 bases, with 13 bases between them. Per germline, CDR1 SGDLS and CDR2 YYNGEE. The CDR3 region has the DNA TGTGCCAGCAGCTCGCGCAGGGACAACGAGCAGTACTTC. Its protein product is CASSSRRDNEQYF.

In this sample, this clonotype turned up many times. The rearrangement links TRBV15 to TRBJ1-2; D not certain. Between the trimmed V and J ends, which lost 1 base and 8 bases, there was a span of 11 bases. The germline V gene has CDR1 LNHNV and CDR2 YYDKDF (reference sequence). The CDR3 loop spans 13 amino acids. CDR3 sequence reads: CATSRAASDGYTF. For the CDR3, the DNA is TGTGCCACCAGCAGAGCCGCTTCTGACGGCTACACCTTC.

This clonotype is categorized as medium-sized. V usage is TRBV12-3 or TRBV12-4 and J usage is TRBJ1-1; D is ambiguous. The CDR3 is 13 amino acids. V lost 3 bases and J 1 base, leaving 6 bases between the germline ends. In DNA, the CDR3 is TGTGCCAGCAGTTTGGGTCCGAACACTGAAGCTTTCTTT. The encoded protein is CASSLGPNTEAFF.

The rearrangement uses TRBV2 and TRBJ1-2; a possible D gene is TRBD1 (5 bases). The CDR3 length is 13 residues. Germline V gene sequence: CDR1 SNHLY, CDR2 FYNNEI. V gave up 6 bases and J gave up 4 bases, with 12 bases separating them. The CDR3 DNA reads TGTGCCAGCAGCCAGGGACCGGGCTATGGCTACACCTTC. Residues: CASSQGPGYGYTF.

This clonotype has at least ten counts. The chain recombines TRBV9 with TRBJ2-4, with 10 bases fitting TRBD1. The CDR3 has 14 amino acids. V shed 0 bases and J 9 bases; nucleotides not matched to a gene: 3. Germline CDR1 SGDLS, CDR2 YYNGEE. The CDR3 nucleotides are TGTGCCAGCAGCGTAGAAGACAGGGGGCCCATTCAGTACTTC. Protein: CASSVEDRGPIQYF.

This clonotype was observed a few times. The chain uses TRBV20-1 and TRBJ2-3; TRBD2 matches 7 bases. Germline V gene sequence: CDR1 DFQATT, CDR2 SNEGSKA (reference sequence). The ends lost 0 bases at V and 1 base at J; junction bases unmatched: 7. The CDR3 is 16 residues long. The CDR3 loop is CSARDAAGAGTDTQYF. The CDR3 nucleotides read TGCAGTGCTAGAGATGCTGCGGGAGCCGGCACAGATACGCAGTATTTT.